These 31 T cell receptor beta chains originate from one sample sequenced in a study of blood T cell repertoires in COVID-19. Profiled with immunoSEQ multiplex PCR; TCRdb holds only in-frame clones, not every one. The sample includes some 5,000 clones, less than 85% of them seen just once. Sequenced material: peripheral blood. The receptor source for this set is a human donor in a cohort sampled during active COVID-19.

The chain is built from TRBV28 and TRBJ2-5; D possibly corresponds to TRBD2 (5 bases). The V end was cut by 5 bases, the J end by 5 bases, with 15 bases between. From germline, CDR1 is MDHEN and CDR2 SYDVKM. This CDR3 is built from 14 residues. Here the CDR3 DNA reads TGTGCCAGCAGTCCATCCGGGCGCGGGGAGACCCAGTACTTC. This gives the protein CASSPSGRGETQYF. Full variable domain (remainder filled in from reference TRBV28 and TRBJ2-5): DVKVTQSSRYLVKRTGEKVFLECVQDMDHENMFWYRQDPGLGLRLIYFSYDVKMKEKGDIPEGYSVSREKKERFSLILESASTNQTSMYLCASSPSGRGETQYFGPGTRLLVL.

The chain combines TRBV3-1 (or the pseudogene TRBV3-2) with TRBJ2-7; 7 positions agree with TRBD2. The V segment lost 6 bases and the J segment 2 bases; nucleotides outside the gene matches: 13. The CDR3 totals 16 residues. The germline V gene encodes CDR1 LGHDT and CDR2 YNNKEL (reference sequence). This CDR3 is CASRHRYCGSPYEQYF. The CDR3 DNA is TGTGCCAGCAGGCACAGATATTGCGGGAGTCCCTACGAGCAGTACTTC.

This clone was picked up a small number of times. This sequence joins TRBV11-3 and TRBJ2-5; 9 bases map to TRBD2. The J segment lost 4 bases and the V segment lost 5 bases, leaving 2 bases of the junction unmatched. This CDR3 has 13 amino acids. Germline loops: CDR1 SGHNT, CDR2 YENEEA. CDR3 protein: CASSPTSGETQYF. As DNA, the CDR3 is TGTGCCAGCAGCCCGACTAGCGGAGAGACCCAGTACTTC.

The chain employs TRBV7-2 and TRBJ2-4; 15 nucleotides match TRBD2. Germline CDR1 is SGHTA and CDR2 is FQGNSA. The CDR3 consists of 16 residues. J gave up 6 bases and V 5 bases, and 5 bases lay outside the gene matches. The CDR3 bases are TGTGCCAGCAGCCTAGGGACTAGCGGGAGGACAAACATTCAGTACTTC. Translation gives CASSLGTSGRTNIQYF. Full variable domain (rest looked up from reference TRBV7-2 and TRBJ2-4): GAGVSQSPSNKVTEKGKDVELRCDPISGHTALYWYRQSLGQGLEFLIYFQGNSAPDKSGLPSDRFSAERTGGSVSTLTIQRTQQEDSAVYLCASSLGTSGRTNIQYFGAGTRLSVL.

This chain connects TRBV6-6 to TRBJ1-6; TRBD1 agrees at 7 bases. The CDR3 contains 13 residues. Per germline, CDR1 MNHNY and CDR2 SVGAGI (reference sequence). V dropped 9 bases and J dropped 8; count of bases not matched to a gene: 7. CDR3 DNA: TGTGCCAGTTCCGACAGGGCAGATTCACCCCTCCACTTT. It specifies CASSDRADSPLHF.

Only a few counts were recorded for this clone. The V and J genes are TRBV4-1 and TRBJ2-2; 7 nucleotides match TRBD1. The CDR3 contains 17 residues. Germline CDR1 MGHRA, CDR2 YSYEKL. The J segment lost 4 bases and the V segment lost 3 bases, leaving 11 bases of the junction unmatched. Written as DNA, the CDR3 is TGCGCCAGCAGCCAGCGCACAGGACAGGTCTTCACCGGGGAGCTGTTTTTT. This sequence encodes CASSQRTGQVFTGELFF.

The sample holds a few counts of this clone. The rearrangement uses TRBV19 and TRBJ2-7; tentative D call: TRBD2 (5 bases). The CDR3 runs 13 residues. The V gene lost 4 bases and the J gene lost 1 base, with 8 bases spanning the gap. CDR1 and CDR2 (germline): LNHDA, SQIVND (reference sequence). In DNA form, the CDR3 reads TGTGCCAGTAGTACCAGCGGATCCTACGAGCAGTACTTC. It specifies CASSTSGSYEQYF.

The chain employs TRBV28 and TRBJ2-3; 10 bases match TRBD2. Germline V gene data show CDR1 as MDHEN and CDR2 as SYDVKM. With V trimmed by 7 bases and J by 7 bases, 8 bases remained unmatched. The CDR3 runs to 14 residues. Written as DNA, the CDR3 is TGTGCCAGCACCCCCCTAGCGGGAGTTTATACGCAGTATTTT. Its protein product is CASTPLAGVYTQYF. Drawing the rest from reference TRBV28 and TRBJ2-3, the complete variable domain is DVKVTQSSRYLVKRTGEKVFLECVQDMDHENMFWYRQDPGLGLRLIYFSYDVKMKEKGDIPEGYSVSREKKERFSLILESASTNQTSMYLCASTPLAGVYTQYFGPGTRLTVL.

The CDR3 sequence: CASSGGSRGIFDEQYF. The CDR3 nucleotides are TGTGCCAGCAGCGGGGGGTCTCGGGGGATTTTCGACGAGCAGTACTTC. V usage is TRBV5-4 and J usage is TRBJ2-7; the D gene is possibly TRBD2 (6 bases). Trimming shortened V by 4 bases and J by 5 bases, and 22 bases separated the two germline ends. The CDR3 is 16 residues long. The germline V gene has CDR1 SGHNT and CDR2 YYREEE (reference sequence). The full variable domain, in which reference TRBV5-4 and TRBJ2-7 provide the parts outside the CDR3, is ETGVTQSPTHLIKTRGQQVTLRCSSQSGHNTVSWYQQALGQGPQFIFQYYREEENGRGNFPPRFSGLQFPNYSSELNVNALELDDSALYLCASSGGSRGIFDEQYFGPGTRLTVT.

This chain links TRBV6-5 with TRBJ1-1; 8 bases align to TRBD1. Germline CDR1 and CDR2: MNHEY and SVGAGI. The CDR3 runs 15 residues. With V trimmed by 2 bases and J by 4 bases, 6 bases remained unmatched. CDR3: CASSYVGQGGTEAFF. The CDR3, as DNA: TGTGCCAGCAGTTACGTTGGACAGGGTGGCACTGAAGCTTTCTTT.

The J gene is TRBJ2-3, the V gene TRBV29-1, with a possible D match to TRBD2 (6 bases). Germline values: CDR1 SQVTM, CDR2 ANQGSEA. Trimming cost V 5 bases and J 0 bases, with 12 bases left between them. The CDR3 has 14 residues. The CDR3, as DNA: TGCAGCGTTTCCTCAGGGACTAGCACAGATACGCAGTATTTT. It is translated as CSVSSGTSTDTQYF.

V and J are TRBV28 and TRBJ1-1; a possible D gene is TRBD1 (5 bases). The CDR3 consists of 16 residues. Germline assignment: CDR1 MDHEN and CDR2 SYDVKM. V dropped 3 bases and J dropped 6 bases, with 20 bases sitting between them. The CDR3 is CASSFPRARGVAEAFF. CDR3 coding DNA: TGTGCCAGCAGTTTCCCCAGGGCACGGGGGGTAGCTGAAGCTTTCTTT. The full variable domain, in which reference TRBV28 and TRBJ1-1 provide the parts outside the CDR3, is DVKVTQSSRYLVKRTGEKVFLECVQDMDHENMFWYRQDPGLGLRLIYFSYDVKMKEKGDIPEGYSVSREKKERFSLILESASTNQTSMYLCASSFPRARGVAEAFFGQGTRLTVV.

The V call is TRBV28, the J call TRBJ1-2; perhaps TRBD1 as D (5 bases). The CDR3 runs 15 residues. Germline CDR1 reads MDHEN; CDR2 reads SYDVKM. Trimming cost V 4 bases and J 0 bases, with 12 bases left between them. For the CDR3, the DNA is TGTGCCAGCAGTTACGGGGGTACAGCTAACTATGGCTACACCTTC. Its translation: CASSYGGTANYGYTF.

The chain employs TRBV9 and TRBJ2-1; 10 positions agree with TRBD2. V shed 2 bases, J shed 0 bases, and the junction held 5 bases outside the gene matches. The CDR3 has 17 amino acids. Germline CDR1 is SGDLS and CDR2 is YYNGEE. CDR3 DNA: TGTGCCAGCAGCGTGGTAGGACTAGCGGACTCCTACAATGAGCAGTTCTTC. Protein sequence: CASSVVGLADSYNEQFF.

The V call is TRBV7-2, the J call TRBJ1-1; D call uncertain. With 1 base removed from V and 4 bases from J, the gap between germline ends came to 10 bases. CDR3 length: 14 amino acids. Looked up from germline, CDR1 is SGHTA and CDR2 is FQGNSA. CDR3 residues: CASSLVGPGTEAFF. CDR3 bases: TGTGCCAGCAGCTTAGTGGGCCCTGGCACTGAAGCTTTCTTT.

This chain uses TRBV7-8 with TRBJ1-4; D is unclear. This CDR3 has 14 amino acids. V gave up 6 bases and J gave up 0 bases, with 8 bases separating them. Germline CDR1 reads SGHVS; CDR2 reads FQNEAQ. DNA of the CDR3: TGTGCCAGCAGTCGACTCTCAACTAATGAAAAACTGTTTTTT. Protein: CASSRLSTNEKLFF.

The chain is built from TRBV30 and TRBJ2-6, with D possibly called TRBD1 or TRBD2 (6 bases each). V lost 5 bases and J 0 bases, leaving 14 bases between the germline ends. Germline V gene data show CDR1 as GTSNPN and CDR2 as SVGIG (reference sequence). This CDR3 region has 16 residues. This CDR3 is CAWGGTYSSGANVLTF. The CDR3 region has the DNA TGTGCCTGGGGCGGGACATACTCCTCTGGGGCCAACGTCCTGACTTTC. The full variable domain, rest sourced from reference TRBV30 and TRBJ2-6, is SQTIHQWPATLVQPVGSPLSLECTVEGTSNPNLYWYRQAAGRGLQLLFYSVGIGQISSEVPQNLSASRPQDRQFILSSKKLLLSDSGFYLCAWGGTYSSGANVLTFGAGSRLTVL.

The chain recombines TRBV10-1 with TRBJ1-4; D unresolved. The CDR3 consists of 15 residues. V was shortened by 4 bases and J by 7 bases, with 16 bases between the two germline ends. CDR1 and CDR2 (germline): WNHNN, SYGVQD (reference sequence). CDR3 in DNA: TGCGCCAGCAGTGTCGGAGCGGGCGATAGTGAAAAACTGTTTTTT. This gives the protein CASSVGAGDSEKLFF.

V and J are TRBV29-1 and TRBJ2-3, with D possibly being TRBD2 (6 bases). The length of the CDR3 is 12 residues. Trimming took off 7 bases at V and 9 bases at J, with 17 bases between the two ends. Germline CDR1 reads SQVTM; CDR2 reads ANQGSEA. This CDR3 reads CSAHLAGGTQYF. CDR3 coding DNA: TGCAGCGCCCACCTGGCCGGGGGAACGCAGTATTTT.

CDR3 nucleotide sequence: TGTGCCAGCAGTGCCCCGGGACAGGGGACTCTATGGAGGGGAAACACCATATATTTT. Protein product: CASSAPGQGTLWRGNTIYF. The chain has TRBV28 and TRBJ1-3, with 10 bases lining up with TRBD1. The germline V gene encodes CDR1 MDHEN and CDR2 SYDVKM. The J segment lost 4 bases and the V segment lost 5 bases, leaving 17 bases of the junction unmatched. The CDR3 runs to 19 residues.

The V gene is TRBV6-4, the J gene TRBJ2-5; TRBD1 aligns across 9 bases. The J segment lost 2 bases and the V segment lost 5 bases, leaving 6 bases of the junction unmatched. CDR3 size: 15 residues. CDR1 and CDR2 (germline): MRHNA, SNTAGT. Written as DNA, the CDR3 is TGTGCCAGCAGTCCTAGGACAGGGGAACAAGAGACCCAGTACTTC. Its protein product is CASSPRTGEQETQYF.

CDR3 region: CASSLGDRGRTLAKNIQYF. The DNA for the CDR3 is TGTGCCAGCAGCTTAGGCGACAGGGGGCGCACCCTAGCCAAAAACATTCAGTACTTC. V usage is TRBV11-2 and J usage is TRBJ2-4; 10 positions match TRBD1. CDR3 length: 19 amino acids. V gave up 1 base and J gave up 0 bases; unmatched junction bases: 9. Looked up from germline, CDR1 is SGHAT and CDR2 is FQNNGV. The whole variable domain, remainder taken from reference TRBV11-2 and TRBJ2-4, is EAGVAQSPRYKIIEKRQSVAFWCNPISGHATLYWYQQILGQGPKLLIQFQNNGVVDDSQLPKDRFSAERLKGVDSTLKIQPAKLEDSAVYLCASSLGDRGRTLAKNIQYFGAGTRLSVL.

The rearrangement joins TRBV3-1 (or the pseudogene TRBV3-2) to TRBJ2-7; no firm D call. V was clipped by 6 bases and J by 2 bases, with 8 bases between them. The CDR3 sequence is 12 residues long. CDR1 is LGHDT, CDR2 YNNKEL, per germline (reference sequence). In nucleotides, the CDR3 is TGTGCCAGCAGTCCGAGAACCTACGAGCAGTACTTC. Translation: CASSPRTYEQYF.

The chain couples TRBV27 to TRBJ1-1; 8 positions agree with TRBD1. This CDR3 comprises 18 residues. Germline CDR1 MNHEY, CDR2 SMNVEV (reference sequence). V shed 6 bases, J shed 0 bases, and the junction held 15 bases outside the gene matches. CDR3 nucleotide sequence: TGTGCCAGCAGCTCCACCGGGACAGGAGGGGGGATGAACACTGAAGCTTTCTTT. This codes for CASSSTGTGGGMNTEAFF.

The chain recombines TRBV4-1 with TRBJ2-7, with 14 bases matching TRBD2. Germline CDR1 reads MGHRA; CDR2 reads YSYEKL. After removal of 0 bases from V and 2 bases from J, the junction contained 0 bases not matched to a gene. This CDR3 has 16 amino acids. In DNA, the CDR3 is TGCGCCAGCAGCCAAGAGGGACTAGCGGGGGCCTACGAGCAGTACTTC. This encodes CASSQEGLAGAYEQYF.

This clone is a singleton in its sample. The chain is built from TRBV21-1 and TRBJ2-7; TRBD2 is taken as the D call from the table, unchecked against the DNA. TRBV21-1 is assigned pseudogene status. The CDR3 contains 18 residues. The CDR3 sequence: CARPRGLAGESEGREQYF. The DNA of the CDR3 is TGTGCCCGACCGAGGGGACTAGCGGGAGAGTCAGAGGGCCGGGAGCAGTACTTC.

Only a few counts were recorded for this clone. The rearrangement links TRBV6-4 to TRBJ1-2; no clear D. The CDR3 sequence is 14 residues long. Per the germline V gene, CDR1 is MRHNA and CDR2 is SNTAGT. V shed 0 bases and J shed 8 bases, with 13 bases lying between them. The CDR3 here is CASSDSEGGQGYTF. In nucleotides, the CDR3 is TGTGCCAGCAGTGACTCAGAGGGAGGTCAAGGCTACACCTTC.

This sequence joins TRBV6-6 and TRBJ1-3; 8 bases are a match to TRBD1. V lost 3 bases and J lost 4; bases outside the gene matches: 2. Germline V lookup: CDR1 MNHNY, CDR2 SVGAGI (reference sequence). The CDR3 loop spans 14 amino acids. CDR3 nucleotide sequence: TGTGCCAGCAGTTATCAGGGGGCGGGAAACACCATATATTTT. Translation gives CASSYQGAGNTIYF.

V usage is TRBV6-5 and J usage is TRBJ2-7; possibly TRBD2 for D (6 bases). Trimming took off 6 bases at V and 2 bases at J, with 11 bases between the two ends. In germline, CDR1 is MNHEY, CDR2 SVGAGI. The CDR3 contains 13 residues. CDR3 in DNA: TGTGCCAGCAGCCGGCGGGGTCCCTACGAGCAGTACTTC. Translating it yields CASSRRGPYEQYF.

In its sample, this clone was seen a few times. Written as DNA, the CDR3 is TGCGCCAGCAGCTTGGAGACAGTCACAGATACGCAGTATTTT. Its protein product is CASSLETVTDTQYF. The chain carries TRBV5-1 and TRBJ2-3, with a possible D match to TRBD1 (5 bases). The CDR3 has 14 amino acids. Trimming removed 0 bases from V and 2 bases from J, with 7 bases in between. Germline CDR1 is SGHRS and CDR2 is YFSETQ.

The chain couples TRBV7-2 to TRBJ2-4, with D tentatively TRBD2 (6 bases). This CDR3 contains 16 residues. CDR1 SGHTA and CDR2 FQGNSA come from the germline V gene. The V gene lost 1 base and the J gene lost 6 bases, with 16 bases spanning the gap. CDR3 sequence reads: CASSLGPGTLGNIQYF. The CDR3, as DNA: TGTGCCAGCAGCTTAGGCCCCGGGACTTTAGGAAACATTCAGTACTTC.